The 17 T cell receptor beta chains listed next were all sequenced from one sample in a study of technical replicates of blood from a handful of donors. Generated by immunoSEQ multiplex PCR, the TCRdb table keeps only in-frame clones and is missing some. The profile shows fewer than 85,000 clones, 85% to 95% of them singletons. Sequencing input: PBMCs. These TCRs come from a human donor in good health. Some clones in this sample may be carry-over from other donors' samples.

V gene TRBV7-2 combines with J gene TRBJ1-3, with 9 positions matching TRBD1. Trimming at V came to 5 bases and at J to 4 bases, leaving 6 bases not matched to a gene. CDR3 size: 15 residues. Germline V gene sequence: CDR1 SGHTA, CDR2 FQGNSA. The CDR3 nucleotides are TGTGCCAGCAGCCGCCGGACAGGGGTCGGAAACACCATATATTTT. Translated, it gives CASSRRTGVGNTIYF.

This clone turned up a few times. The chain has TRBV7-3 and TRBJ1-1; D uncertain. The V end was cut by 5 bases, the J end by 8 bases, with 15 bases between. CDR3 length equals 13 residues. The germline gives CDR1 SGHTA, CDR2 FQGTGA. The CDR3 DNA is TGTGCCAGCAGCCGTCTGGGCCGAGACGAAGCTTTCTTT. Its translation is CASSRLGRDEAFF.

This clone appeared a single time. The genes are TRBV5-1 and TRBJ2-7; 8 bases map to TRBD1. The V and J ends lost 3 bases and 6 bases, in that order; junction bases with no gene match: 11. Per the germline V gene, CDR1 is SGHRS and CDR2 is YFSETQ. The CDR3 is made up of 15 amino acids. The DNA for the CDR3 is TGCGCCAGCAGCTCCACCCGGACAGGGAATAGCGAGCAGTACTTC. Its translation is CASSSTRTGNSEQYF.

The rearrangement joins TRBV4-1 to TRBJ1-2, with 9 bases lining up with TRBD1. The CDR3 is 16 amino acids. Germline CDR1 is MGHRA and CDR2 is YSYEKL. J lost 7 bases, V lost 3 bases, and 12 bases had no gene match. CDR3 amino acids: CASSQGGTGRFGGYTF. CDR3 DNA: TGCGCCAGCAGCCAGGGGGGGACAGGGAGGTTTGGTGGCTACACCTTC.

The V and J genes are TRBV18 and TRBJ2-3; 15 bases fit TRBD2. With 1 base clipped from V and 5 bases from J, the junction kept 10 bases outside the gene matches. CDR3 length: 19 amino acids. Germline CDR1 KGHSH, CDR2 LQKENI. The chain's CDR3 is CASSPLSEGLAGGGDTQYF. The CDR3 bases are TGTGCCAGCTCACCACTCTCTGAAGGACTAGCGGGAGGGGGAGATACGCAGTATTTT. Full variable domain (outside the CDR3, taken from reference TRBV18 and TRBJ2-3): NAGVMQNPRHLVRRRGQEARLRCSPMKGHSHVYWYRQLPEEGLKFMVYLQKENIIDESGMPKERFSAEFPKEGPSILRIQQVVRGDSAAYFCASSPLSEGLAGGGDTQYFGPGTRLTVL.

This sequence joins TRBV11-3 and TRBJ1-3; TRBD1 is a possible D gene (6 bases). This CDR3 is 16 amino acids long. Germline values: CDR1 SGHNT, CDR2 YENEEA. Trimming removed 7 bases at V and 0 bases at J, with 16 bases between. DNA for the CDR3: TGTGCCAGCAACCTACTACAGGGTTGCTCTGGAAACACCATATATTTT. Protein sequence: CASNLLQGCSGNTIYF.

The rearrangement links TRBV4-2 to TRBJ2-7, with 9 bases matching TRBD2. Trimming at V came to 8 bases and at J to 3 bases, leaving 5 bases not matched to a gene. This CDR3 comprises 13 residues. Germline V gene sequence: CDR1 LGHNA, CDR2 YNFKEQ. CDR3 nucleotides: TGTGCCAGCGGGTCGACTAGCGGCTACGAGCAGTACTTC. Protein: CASGSTSGYEQYF.

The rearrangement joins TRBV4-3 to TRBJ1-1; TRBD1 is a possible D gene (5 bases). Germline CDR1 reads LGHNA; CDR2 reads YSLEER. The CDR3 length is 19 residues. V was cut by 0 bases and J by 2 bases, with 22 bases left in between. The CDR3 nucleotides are TGCGCCAGCAGCCAAGATATAATCGGTTCAGGGATAGGAAACACTGAAGCTTTCTTT. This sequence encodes CASSQDIIGSGIGNTEAFF.

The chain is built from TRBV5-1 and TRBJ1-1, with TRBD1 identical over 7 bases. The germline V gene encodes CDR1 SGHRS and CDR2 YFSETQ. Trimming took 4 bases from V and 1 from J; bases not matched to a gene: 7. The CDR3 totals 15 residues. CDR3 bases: TGCGCCAGCAGCACATACAGGGGTGGGAACACTGAAGCTTTCTTT. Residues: CASSTYRGGNTEAFF. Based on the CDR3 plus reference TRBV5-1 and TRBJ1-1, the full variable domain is KAGVTQTPRYLIKTRGQQVTLSCSPISGHRSVSWYQQTPGQGLQFLFEYFSETQRNKGNFPGRFSGRQFSNSRSEMNVSTLELGDSALYLCASSTYRGGNTEAFFGQGTRLTVV.

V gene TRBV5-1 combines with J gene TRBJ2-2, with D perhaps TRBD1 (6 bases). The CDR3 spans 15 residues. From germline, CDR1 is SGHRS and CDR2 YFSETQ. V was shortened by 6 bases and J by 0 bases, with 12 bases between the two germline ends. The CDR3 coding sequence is TGCGCCAGCATACCCGGGACATCGAACACCGGGGAGCTGTTTTTT. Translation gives CASIPGTSNTGELFF.

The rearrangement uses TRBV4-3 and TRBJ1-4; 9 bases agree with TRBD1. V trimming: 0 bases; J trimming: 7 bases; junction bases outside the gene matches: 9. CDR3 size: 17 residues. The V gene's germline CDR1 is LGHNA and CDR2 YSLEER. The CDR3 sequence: CASSQDLSDRGSEKLFF. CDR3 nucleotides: TGCGCCAGCAGCCAAGATTTGTCGGACAGGGGTTCTGAAAAACTGTTTTTT.

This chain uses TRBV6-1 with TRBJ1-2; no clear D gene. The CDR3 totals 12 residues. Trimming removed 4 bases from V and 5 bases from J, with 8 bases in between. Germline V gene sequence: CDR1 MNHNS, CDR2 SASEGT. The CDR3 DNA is TGTGCCAGCAGTGCCACGACTTATGGCTACACCTTC. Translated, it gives CASSATTYGYTF.

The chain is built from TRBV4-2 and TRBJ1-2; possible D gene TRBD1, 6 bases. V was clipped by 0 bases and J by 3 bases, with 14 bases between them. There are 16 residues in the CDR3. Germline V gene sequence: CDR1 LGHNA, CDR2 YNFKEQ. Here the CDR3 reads CASSQDIREGDYGYTF. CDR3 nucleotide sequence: TGTGCCAGCAGCCAAGATATCCGGGAGGGGGACTATGGCTACACCTTC.

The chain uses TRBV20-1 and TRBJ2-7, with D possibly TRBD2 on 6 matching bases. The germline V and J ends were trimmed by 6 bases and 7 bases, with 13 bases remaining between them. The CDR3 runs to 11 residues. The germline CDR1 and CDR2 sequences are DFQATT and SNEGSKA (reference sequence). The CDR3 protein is CSAELAAEQYF. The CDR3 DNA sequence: TGCAGTGCGGAACTAGCAGCGGAGCAGTACTTC.

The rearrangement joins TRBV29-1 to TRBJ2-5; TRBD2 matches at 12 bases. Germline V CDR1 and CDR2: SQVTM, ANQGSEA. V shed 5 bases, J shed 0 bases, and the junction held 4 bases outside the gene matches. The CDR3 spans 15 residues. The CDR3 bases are TGCAGCGTTAACGGACTAGCGGGACACCAAGAGACCCAGTACTTC. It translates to CSVNGLAGHQETQYF.

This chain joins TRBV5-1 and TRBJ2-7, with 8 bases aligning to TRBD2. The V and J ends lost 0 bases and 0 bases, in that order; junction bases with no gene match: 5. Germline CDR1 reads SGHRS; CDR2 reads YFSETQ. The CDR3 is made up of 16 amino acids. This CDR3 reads CASSLEGGGLSYEQYF. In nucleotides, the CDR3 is TGCGCCAGCAGCTTGGAGGGCGGGGGGCTCTCCTACGAGCAGTACTTC.

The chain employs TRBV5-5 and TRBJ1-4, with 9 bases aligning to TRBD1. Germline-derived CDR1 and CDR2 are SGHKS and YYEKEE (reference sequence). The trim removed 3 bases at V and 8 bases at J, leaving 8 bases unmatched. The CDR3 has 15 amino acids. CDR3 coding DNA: TGTGCCAGCAGCTCTAGACAGGGGGAAGAGGAAAAACTGTTTTTT. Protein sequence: CASSSRQGEEEKLFF.